This entry lists 23 T cell receptor beta chains sequenced from one sample in a study of cytomegalovirus exposure and HLA in healthy donors. The method was immunoSEQ multiplex PCR; TCRdb's version includes in-frame clones alone and lacks a portion of them. The sample has 150,000 to 200,000 clones; around nine tenths are singletons. Specimen: PBMCs. These receptor sequences come from a man aged 25 to 40 in good health and CMV-seropositive.

The chain has TRBV25-1 and TRBJ2-7; TRBD2 matches at 13 bases. Germline V CDR1 and CDR2: MGHDK, SYGVNS. J gave up 2 bases and V 7 bases, and 5 bases lay outside the gene matches. This CDR3 is 15 amino acids long. The CDR3 DNA sequence: TGTGCCAGCACTCCTGGACTAGCGGGAGCCTACGAGCAGTACTTC. Its protein product is CASTPGLAGAYEQYF.

V gene TRBV2 combines with J gene TRBJ2-7; D is perhaps TRBD1 or TRBD2 (5 bases each). The CDR3 spans 15 residues. V was shortened by 2 bases and J by 1 base, with 12 bases between the two germline ends. Germline V gene sequence: CDR1 SNHLY, CDR2 FYNNEI. CDR3 residues: CASSEYGTISYEQYF. DNA for the CDR3: TGTGCCAGCAGTGAATACGGGACGATTTCCTACGAGCAGTACTTC. The whole variable domain, remainder taken from reference TRBV2 and TRBJ2-7, is EPEVTQTPSHQVTQMGQEVILRCVPISNHLYFYWYRQILGQKVEFLVSFYNNEISEKSEIFDDQFSVERPDGSNFTLKIRSTKLEDSAMYFCASSEYGTISYEQYFGPGTRLTVT.

The V call is TRBV5-6, the J call TRBJ2-7; D is perhaps TRBD1 or TRBD2 (5 bases each). The CDR3 extends over 15 amino acids. Germline CDR1 and CDR2: SGHDT and YYEEEE. V was cut by 2 bases and J by 3 bases, with 15 bases left in between. The CDR3 sequence: CASSFVGPSNYEQYF. The CDR3 DNA reads as TGTGCCAGCAGCTTCGTGGGACCTTCTAACTACGAGCAGTACTTC.

The V gene is TRBV28, the J gene TRBJ1-2, with 9 bases matching TRBD1. CDR3 length: 12 amino acids. J lost 13 bases, V lost 5 bases, and 8 bases had no gene match. CDR1 and CDR2 from the germline V gene are MDHEN and SYDVKM. The CDR3 coding sequence is TGTGCCAGCAGTCCTCTAGGACAGGGGTGCACCTTC. Amino acids: CASSPLGQGCTF.

This chain connects TRBV4-3 to TRBJ2-3; the D gene is possibly TRBD1 (5 bases). Deletions cut 0 bases from V and 3 bases from J, with 10 bases between. Germline values: CDR1 LGHNA, CDR2 YSLEER. The CDR3 spans 15 residues. The CDR3 spells CASSQDRVGTDTQYF. For the CDR3, the DNA is TGCGCCAGCAGCCAAGACAGGGTGGGGACAGATACGCAGTATTTT.

This sequence joins TRBV5-6 and TRBJ2-1; 15 bases line up with TRBD2. The ends lost 4 bases at V and 5 bases at J; junction bases unmatched: 7. The CDR3 loop spans 17 amino acids. Germline values: CDR1 SGHDT, CDR2 YYEEEE. This CDR3 is CASSPGTSGRINNEQFF. The DNA of the CDR3 is TGTGCCAGCAGCCCGGGGACTAGCGGGAGGATCAACAATGAGCAGTTCTTC. The full variable domain, with the rest looked up from reference TRBV5-6 and TRBJ2-1, is DAGVTQSPTHLIKTRGQQVTLRCSPKSGHDTVSWYQQALGQGPQFIFQYYEEEERQRGNFPDRFSGHQFPNYSSELNVNALLLGDSALYLCASSPGTSGRINNEQFFGPGTRLTVL.

The rearrangement links TRBV4-1 to TRBJ2-7, with D hard to call. This CDR3 spans 16 amino acids. Germline V gives CDR1 MGHRA, CDR2 YSYEKL. With 0 bases removed from V and 1 base from J, the gap between germline ends came to 13 bases. CDR3 amino acids: CASSQDFQALSYEQYF. The CDR3 DNA is TGCGCCAGCAGCCAAGATTTCCAAGCCCTATCCTACGAGCAGTACTTC.

The V call is TRBV10-1, the J call TRBJ2-3; D ambiguous. V was shortened by 10 bases and J by 6 bases, with 11 bases between the two germline ends. Germline-derived CDR1 and CDR2 are WNHNN and SYGVQD (reference sequence). The CDR3 length is 11 residues. In nucleotides, the CDR3 is TGCGCCACCTCAGGTACGGATACGCAGTATTTT. Its protein product is CATSGTDTQYF.

The rearrangement links TRBV5-1 to TRBJ1-2; D uncertain. Germline-derived CDR1 and CDR2 are SGHRS and YFSETQ. Trimming cost V 4 bases and J 0 bases, with 16 bases left between them. The CDR3 extends over 16 amino acids. CDR3 residues: CASSLVGQASNYGYTF. The CDR3 DNA reads as TGCGCCAGCAGCCTGGTGGGCCAGGCTTCTAACTATGGCTACACCTTC. Using reference TRBV5-1 and TRBJ1-2 for the parts outside the CDR3, the full variable domain is KAGVTQTPRYLIKTRGQQVTLSCSPISGHRSVSWYQQTPGQGLQFLFEYFSETQRNKGNFPGRFSGRQFSNSRSEMNVSTLELGDSALYLCASSLVGQASNYGYTFGSGTRLTVV.

The V gene is TRBV29-1, the J gene TRBJ2-5; 14 bases match TRBD2. Per the germline V gene, CDR1 is SQVTM and CDR2 is ANQGSEA. The CDR3 covers 15 residues. Trimming took 4 bases from V and 6 from J; bases not matched to a gene: 7. CDR3 amino acids: CSVVGTSGGSKTQYF. The DNA for the CDR3 is TGCAGCGTTGTAGGGACTAGCGGGGGATCAAAGACCCAGTACTTC.

This rearrangement joins TRBV19 to TRBJ1-5; TRBD1 aligns across 10 bases. V was clipped by 5 bases and J by 7 bases; unmatched bases: 5. From germline, CDR1 is LNHDA and CDR2 SQIVND (reference sequence). The CDR3 is 14 residues long. Written as DNA, the CDR3 is TGTGCCAGTAGTCCTGGACAGGGGGGACAGCCCCAGCATTTT. Its translation: CASSPGQGGQPQHF.

The genes are TRBV5-6 and TRBJ1-2; TRBD1 aligns across 12 bases. CDR3 length equals 13 residues. Germline trimming cut 6 bases from V and 7 bases from J; bases unmatched to any gene: 4. Germline loops: CDR1 SGHDT, CDR2 YYEEEE. Written as DNA, the CDR3 is TGTGCCAGCACCGGGACAGGGGGCTCTGGCTACACCTTC. It is translated as CASTGTGGSGYTF. The complete variable domain, with remaining parts taken from reference TRBV5-6 and TRBJ1-2, reads DAGVTQSPTHLIKTRGQQVTLRCSPKSGHDTVSWYQQALGQGPQFIFQYYEEEERQRGNFPDRFSGHQFPNYSSELNVNALLLGDSALYLCASTGTGGSGYTFGSGTRLTVV.

The genes are TRBV7-2 and TRBJ1-2; D is unresolved. Deletions cut 7 bases from V and 3 bases from J, with 18 bases between. Germline CDR1 SGHTA, CDR2 FQGNSA. The CDR3 contains 15 residues. For the CDR3, the DNA is TGTGCCAGCACTCTAGGTGGGGTCCTGGACTATGGCTACACCTTC. It translates to CASTLGGVLDYGYTF.

The V gene is TRBV7-2, the J gene TRBJ1-1; tentatively, D is TRBD1 (6 bases). The CDR3 extends over 13 amino acids. V shed 5 bases and J shed 3 bases, with 10 bases lying between them. Germline CDR1 SGHTA, CDR2 FQGNSA. DNA of the CDR3: TGTGCCAGCAGCGCCAGGGGTGACACTGAAGCTTTCTTT. This sequence encodes CASSARGDTEAFF. The complete variable domain, with remaining parts taken from reference TRBV7-2 and TRBJ1-1, reads GAGVSQSPSNKVTEKGKDVELRCDPISGHTALYWYRQSLGQGLEFLIYFQGNSAPDKSGLPSDRFSAERTGGSVSTLTIQRTQQEDSAVYLCASSARGDTEAFFGQGTRLTVV.

The chain joins TRBV28 to TRBJ1-1; D possibly corresponds to TRBD1 (5 bases). Germline V lookup: CDR1 MDHEN, CDR2 SYDVKM. This CDR3 has 14 residues. V lost 3 bases and J 3 bases, leaving 11 bases between the germline ends. The CDR3 nucleotides are TGTGCCAGCAGTTTGGTGGGGGGATACACTGAAGCTTTCTTT. Encoded protein: CASSLVGGYTEAFF.

This clone was counted only a few times. The chain is built from TRBV30 and TRBJ2-4; D not certain. Trimming took 1 base from V and 2 from J, leaving 9 bases between them. Germline-derived CDR1 and CDR2 are GTSNPN and SVGIG (reference sequence). The CDR3 runs to 14 residues. The CDR3 region is CAWSAGLTKNIQYF. The CDR3 nucleotides read TGTGCCTGGAGTGCCGGGCTAACCAAAAACATTCAGTACTTC.

This sequence joins TRBV18 and TRBJ1-1; no clear D. CDR3 length: 14 amino acids. Trimming pared 0 bases from V and 0 bases from J, leaving 5 bases between. CDR1 and CDR2 (germline): KGHSH, LQKENI. The CDR3, as DNA: TGTGCCAGCTCACCACCGTCCTTGAACACTGAAGCTTTCTTT. Translation gives CASSPPSLNTEAFF.

The chain carries TRBV18 and TRBJ2-7, with D tentatively TRBD1 (5 bases). Trimming cost V 3 bases and J 0 bases, with 6 bases left between them. The CDR3 extends over 13 amino acids. Germline-derived CDR1 and CDR2 are KGHSH and LQKENI. The CDR3 here is CASSPGHSYEQYF. The CDR3 coding sequence is TGTGCCAGCTCACCGGGGCACTCCTACGAGCAGTACTTC.

This chain joins TRBV5-5 and TRBJ2-7, with D tentatively TRBD1 (6 bases). The CDR3 spans 15 residues. V was clipped by 5 bases and J by 0 bases, with 15 bases between them. Germline V gene lookup returns CDR1 SGHKS and CDR2 YYEKEE (reference sequence). The CDR3 spells CASSPTGRGSYEQYF. The CDR3 DNA sequence: TGTGCCAGCAGTCCAACAGGGCGAGGCTCCTACGAGCAGTACTTC.

The chain is built from TRBV5-1 and TRBJ2-2; the D gene is possibly TRBD2 (6 bases). Trimming pared 2 bases from V and 3 bases from J, leaving 8 bases between. CDR1 is SGHRS and CDR2 is YFSETQ in the germline V gene. The CDR3 has 14 residues. CDR3 sequence: CASSFSGDTGELFF. The CDR3 region has the DNA TGCGCCAGCAGCTTTTCGGGGGACACCGGGGAGCTGTTTTTT.

The genes are TRBV6-1 and TRBJ1-3; TRBD1 matches at 11 bases. The length of the CDR3 is 13 residues. CDR1 is MNHNS, CDR2 SASEGT, per germline. V gave up 10 bases and J gave up 4 bases; unmatched junction bases: 3. DNA of the CDR3: TGTGCCATTGGGACAGGGGGAGGAAACACCATATATTTT. Protein sequence: CAIGTGGGNTIYF.

V and J are TRBV25-1 and TRBJ1-2; 9 bases are shared with TRBD1. Trimming took 3 bases from V and 5 from J; bases not matched to a gene: 4. CDR3 length: 14 residues. Germline CDR1 reads MGHDK; CDR2 reads SYGVNS. CDR3: CASSEFGQGYGYTF. The CDR3 bases are TGTGCCAGCAGTGAGTTCGGACAGGGGTATGGCTACACCTTC.

This clone came up a few times. The V call is TRBV6-1, the J call TRBJ1-2; 8 bases match TRBD1. Germline assignment: CDR1 MNHNS and CDR2 SASEGT. This CDR3 is 14 amino acids long. Trimming cost V 6 bases and J 4 bases; bases outside gene matches: 7. The CDR3, as DNA: TGTGCCAGCAGGAGTACCGGGACAGGCTATGGCTACACCTTC. Translating it yields CASRSTGTGYGYTF.